This TCR beta chain was recorded in a study of cytomegalovirus exposure and HLA in healthy donors (dated by TCRdb to between 2016 and 2019). General notes on the study: An earlier analysis of roughly 500 of the donors reported about 290 Gb of sequence data and 120 million or so unique TCR beta sequences from about 200 million T cells. Alongside the repertoire data, information on donor age, sex, ethnicity and CMV serostatus was compiled. A later genetic analysis used genome-wide SNP genotypes for about three fifths of the 666 donors, treating that subset as a discovery cohort. The aim of the study was to test whether cataloging public T cell receptors could identify signatures of past pathogen exposure. Typing coverage varied by locus: about 620-640 donors for A, B, C, DRB1 and DQB1; approximately 520 for DQA1; about 600 for DPA1; more than 450 for DPB1. A later analysis re-analyzed previously published TCR beta repertoires from roughly 690 donors and added high-resolution HLA genotyping to study TCR occurrence patterns. Class I and class II HLA loci were covered by the typing at four-digit resolution. On average, roughly 240,000 unique TCR beta nucleotide sequences were sequenced per donor among 398 genotyped donors of the cohort, with 15% to 20% of those sequences being non-productive. Roughly 5 DR-DQ haplotypes were handled as single units for association and clustering, since linkage in the cohort was strong. To predict cytomegalovirus infection status, the study combined high-throughput TCR immunosequencing, statistical association of individual TCRs with disease status, and machine learning. Of the 350 to 400 genotyped donors, about 80% fell in the genetic ancestry cluster associated with self-reported Caucasian donors. All discovery cohort repertoires had been generated using a single sequencing platform. Using immunosequencing, the study profiled T cell repertoires from 640 or so subjects and related those repertoires to cytomegalovirus serostatus. In addition to the first cohort of about 650 subjects, a separate validation cohort of over 90 different subjects was used. An early release covering about 600 HLA-typed donors comprised 300 to 350 gigabases of sequencing data and tens of millions of unique TCR sequences. Rather than drawing on any new phenotypic data, the later analysis identified candidate immune exposures from TCR beta sequences and the way those sequences occurred across donors. In an earlier analysis of roughly 580 of the donors, high-throughput TCR beta sequencing was used to judge whether each TCR beta V gene segment behaved as functional or pseudogenic.

The CDR3 runs 17 amino acids, cysteine and phenylalanine included. Solely the CDR3 DNA is kept, with 51 bases framed from the first base. The V end loses 0 bases and the J end loses 4 bases, and a stretch of 18 bases separates them. From a lookup of the germline V gene (reference sequence), CDR1 and CDR2 are SGHKS and YYEKEE. What the study reported, not specific to this receptor: According to a later genetic analysis, donors in an Asian-associated ancestry cluster had fewer N-insertions in productive TCRs than the approximately 630-donor mean. Most CMV-associated TCR beta chains appeared to be HLA-restricted in a later analysis, and the HLA associations seemed to be driven largely by CMV exposure. Because counts were too low, about 15 rarely observed V segments, including chromosome 9 orphons, were left out of the earlier analysis of some 600 of the donors. In a later genetic analysis, a missense DCLRE1C variant was associated with V-gene and J-gene trimming of TCR beta chains, and the association was replicated in an independent cohort. It was suggested by the authors that the approach could potentially be generalized to other disease states and immunological phenotypes. In a later analysis, HLA-associated TCR beta chains showed more clonal expansion and lower generation probabilities than non-associated chains that were equally common. In a later analysis, TCR association rates were found to vary across HLA loci, with the most associated TCRs seen for DRB1 alleles and the fewest for HLA-C alleles. The presence/absence analyses assumed that sequencing depth was roughly uniform across donors, and that assumption may not be true. In an earlier analysis of under 600 of the donors, most TCR beta V segments were observed in productive rearrangements about 90% or about 30% of the time, broadly matching IMGT annotations. The classifier was reported to diagnose cytomegalovirus status with high specificity and sensitivity in both the original and validation cohorts. A later analysis associated about 17,000 TCR beta sequences with specific HLA alleles at a false discovery rate of 0.05. In the study, approximately 160 TCR beta chains were listed as associated with cytomegalovirus. Most TCR sequences were observed very rarely across donors, whereas some public TCRs were present in many individuals. The cohort was sequenced for TCR beta chains only, and without alpha or paired-chain data the features that could be detected were limited. Linkage disequilibrium might explain the correlated functional status among segregating V segments, but an unknown experimental factor could not be ruled out. The only immune exposure information available for the cohort was CMV serostatus. The sequencing pipeline was judged likely to have produced a cluster of highly shared sequence variants as a technical artifact. When HLA alleles, especially DR and DQ, strongly co-occurred, TCR associations were difficult to assign to individual alleles. Because HLA typing was unavailable for some donors at each locus, only the typed subset was used in association tests. A further reported finding was that TCR beta sequences accurately predicted the HLA-A and HLA-B alleles for most subjects in the first cohort. Several of the top co-occurrence clusters appeared to be linked to parvovirus B19, influenza, CMV and Epstein-Barr virus, according to a later analysis. Three of the identified cytomegalovirus-associated TCR beta chains were confirmed in vitro to be specific for cytomegalovirus antigens. Because the 87-base-pair reads could not distinguish some IMGT-functional V segments, including TRBV6-2 and TRBV6-3, those segments were excluded.

Library construction relied on the immunoSEQ multiplex PCR assay. The multiplex PCR relied on a mix of 60 forward primers for TCR Vbeta segments and 13 reverse primers for TCR Jbeta segments. The CDR3 region of rearranged TCR beta genes was amplified from genomic DNA by a multiplex PCR assay. The Illumina HiSeq System was used to sequence the amplified TCR beta libraries as 87-base-pair reads. For the original study's pipeline: Across the 500 to 850 repertoires, a later analysis counted roughly 77 million unique TCR beta chains, some 11 million of which were shared by at least two donors. Raw reads were error-corrected and collapsed into unique sequences by a nearest-neighbor algorithm in which closely related sequences were merged to remove PCR and sequencing errors. CDR3 sequences were aligned to IMGT reference sequences to assign V, D and J gene segments. Each retained sequence needed at least a six-nucleotide match to both a V gene segment and a J gene segment. Rearrangements were classified as productive when the CDR3 lacked stop codons and remained in frame with V and J, and all other rearrangements were classified as non-productive. CDR3 was defined according to IMGT convention as the region running from the second conserved V-encoded cysteine to the conserved J-encoded phenylalanine. Sequences without an unambiguous match to a single V gene segment were excluded from the earlier analysis of 587 of the donors. An earlier analysis of 587 of the donors called V segments functional above 56.7% productive rearrangements and segregating when the between-donor standard deviation exceeded 5%. A statistical classification framework was built for diagnosing cytomegalovirus status from the catalog of TCR beta chain sequences. In a later analysis, V and J genes were assigned by comparing TCR nucleotide sequences against IMGT/GENE-DB human TR gene sequences. The TCRdist pipeline was used in a later analysis to assign CDR3 sequences and most-parsimonious VDJ recombination scenarios. In a later analysis, every TCR beta chain was defined by the combination of its CDR3 amino acid sequence and its V-gene family, and reads without a unique V-gene family were dropped. As a way to deal with suspected cross-contamination and a sequencing artifact, a later analysis dropped 450 to 600 nucleotide sequences that were highly shared and had low generation probability. A later analysis calculated a clonal expansion index for each public chain from normalized within-repertoire ranks of inferred template counts. Generation probabilities in a later analysis came from a VDJ recombination model fitted to out-of-frame rearrangements, and those results were checked against IGoR. In a later analysis, TCR-TCR, TCR-HLA and TCR-CMV co-occurrence was scored with hypergeometric tests, and a repertoire-size bias correction was applied to TCR pairs. A later analysis estimated false discovery rates by permuting HLA or CMV assignments 20 times. A later analysis grouped co-occurring TCRs with DBSCAN, adding TCRdist sequence similarity when clustering within HLA-allele-positive subsets. For co-occurrence clustering, repertoires with fewer than 30,000 or more than 120,000 public chains were excluded, along with a handful of repertoires with anomalous nucleotide sharing. Drawn from immuneACCESS, this table holds only the in-frame rearrangements with V and J called that TCRdb kept. Clones are partly lost; checked studies trace under half to an unresolved V gene and leave the rest unexplained. Clone size and the V and J calls come from that table; the DNA yielded D and trimming. Present in this sample are 40,000 to 50,000 clones, 70% to 80% of which were seen just once. 5% to 6.5% of the sample comes from the top ten.

The cohort was made up of under 800 healthy bone marrow donors. All cohort members were sampled while nominally healthy, although unrecorded immune exposures were likely present. The donor tested CMV seronegative and was one of the 352 seronegative cohort members. A peripheral blood sample was provided by each donor, and peripheral blood mononuclear cells were used for TCR beta sequencing. Genomic DNA extraction from the blood cell samples was performed with the Qiagen DNeasy Blood Extraction Kit. As concerns this clone: Which antigen it targets is not known. No base qualities exist here, and no much larger clone lies one base off it.

What was sequenced was PBMCs. The rearranged segments are TRBV5-5 and TRBJ2-3; perhaps TRBD1 is the D gene, with 5 bases matching. This TCR derives from a man younger than 45 in good health and CMV-seronegative. The nucleotide sequence reads as follows: TGTGCCAGCAGCTTGGATGCCACTCCCTTAGGGGCAGATACGCAGTATTTT. The encoded protein is CASSLDATPLGADTQYF.